Shown below are 9 T cell receptor beta chains from a single sample sequenced in a study of CD4 T cells in relation to SARS-CoV-2 and coronaviruses listed by TCRdb under 2021. The method behind the library was the immunoSEQ multiplex PCR assay. Imported from immuneACCESS, the table was reduced by TCRdb to in-frame sequences with V and J called. These copies leave out some clones; in studies compared against another copy, an unresolved V gene accounts for under half, and the cause of the remainder is not known. The sample table contains tens of thousands of clones; only one count was recorded for 88% of them. Roughly a tenth of the sample goes to the ten largest clones. The source material was memory CD4+ T cells from PBMCs. Interpreted using the paper, the cell subset or site label stands for: memory (non-naive) CD4+ T cells. These receptors all come from an adult with COVID-19.

The chain couples TRBV29-1 to TRBJ2-7, with TRBD2 matching over 9 bases. This CDR3 region has 14 residues. CDR1 and CDR2 from the germline V gene are SQVTM and ANQGSEA. The V segment lost 2 bases and the J segment 4 bases; nucleotides outside the gene matches: 6. CDR3 loop: CSVELAGGHYEQYF. The CDR3 coding sequence is TGCAGCGTTGAATTGGCGGGGGGGCATTACGAGCAGTACTTC.

V is TRBV5-6 and J is TRBJ2-5, with TRBD1 identical over 7 bases. This CDR3 region has 15 residues. After removal of 3 bases from V and 5 bases from J, the junction contained 10 bases not matched to a gene. The germline gives CDR1 SGHDT, CDR2 YYEEEE. The CDR3 is CASSYTRGRGETQYF. CDR3 DNA: TGTGCCAGCAGCTATACGAGGGGGCGCGGGGAGACCCAGTACTTC.

The chain combines TRBV27 with TRBJ2-5; D is possibly TRBD1 or TRBD2 (5 bases each). The ends were cut back, 2 bases at V and 5 bases at J, with 18 bases in the middle. The CDR3 runs 16 residues. Germline CDR1 reads MNHEY; CDR2 reads SMNVEV (reference sequence). Written as DNA, the CDR3 is TGTGCCAGCAGTTTAAGGGACCCTACCTCGGGTGAGACCCAGTACTTC. It yields the protein CASSLRDPTSGETQYF.

V and J are TRBV2 and TRBJ2-3; D is unresolved. Trimming pared 6 bases from V and 4 bases from J, leaving 11 bases between. There are 13 residues in the CDR3. The germline gives CDR1 SNHLY, CDR2 FYNNEI. CDR3 in DNA: TGTGCCAGCAGGCGCCCGCTGGCAGATACGCAGTATTTT. This gives the protein CASRRPLADTQYF. Combining the CDR3 with reference TRBV2 and TRBJ2-3 gives the whole variable domain EPEVTQTPSHQVTQMGQEVILRCVPISNHLYFYWYRQILGQKVEFLVSFYNNEISEKSEIFDDQFSVERPDGSNFTLKIRSTKLEDSAMYFCASRRPLADTQYFGPGTRLTVL.

This clone is a singleton in its sample. The chain uses TRBV11-2 and TRBJ1-2, with unresolved D. The CDR3 loop spans 14 amino acids. From germline, CDR1 is SGHAT and CDR2 FQNNGV. V lost 0 bases and J lost 4, with 9 bases in between. CDR3 bases: TGTGCCAGCAGCTTAGATGGCGGGCCCTATGGCTACACCTTC. Encoded protein: CASSLDGGPYGYTF. Full variable domain (rest looked up from reference TRBV11-2 and TRBJ1-2): EAGVAQSPRYKIIEKRQSVAFWCNPISGHATLYWYQQILGQGPKLLIQFQNNGVVDDSQLPKDRFSAERLKGVDSTLKIQPAKLEDSAVYLCASSLDGGPYGYTFGSGTRLTVV.

This clone appeared a single time. This rearrangement joins TRBV3-1 (or the pseudogene TRBV3-2) to TRBJ1-1; 11 bases fit TRBD1. CDR3 length: 17 residues. In germline, CDR1 is LGHDT, CDR2 YNNKEL (reference sequence). V gave up 1 base and J gave up 2 bases; unmatched junction bases: 6. CDR3 DNA: TGTGCCAGCAGCCAAGGCGGGACAGGGGGTTTTAACACTGAAGCTTTCTTT. Its protein is CASSQGGTGGFNTEAFF.

This chain joins TRBV5-6 and TRBJ2-5, with D perhaps being TRBD1 or TRBD2 (5 bases each). Per germline, CDR1 SGHDT and CDR2 YYEEEE. The germline V and J ends were trimmed by 4 bases and 4 bases, with 23 bases remaining between them. This CDR3 has 17 residues. The CDR3 bases are TGTGCCAGCAGCGTGACCCCGGGGCCAGGATTGGTAGAGACCCAGTACTTC. This gives the protein CASSVTPGPGLVETQYF.

The chain combines TRBV7-8 with TRBJ2-5; no reliable D call. The germline V gene has CDR1 SGHVS and CDR2 FQNEAQ. The CDR3 length is 12 residues. With 5 bases removed from V and 5 bases from J, the gap between germline ends came to 9 bases. Written as DNA, the CDR3 is TGTGCCAGCAGCCCCCCCGGGGAGACCCAGTACTTC. Translation: CASSPPGETQYF. Full variable domain (rest looked up from reference TRBV7-8 and TRBJ2-5): GAGVSQSPRYKVAKRGQDVALRCDPISGHVSLFWYQQALGQGPEFLTYFQNEAQLDKSGLPSDRFFAERPEGSVSTLKIQRTQQEDSAVYLCASSPPGETQYFGPGTRLLVL.

Here the CDR3 DNA reads TGTGCCAGCACCAGGGCCTATAATTCACCCCTCCACTTT. As protein: CASTRAYNSPLHF. The V and J genes are TRBV27 and TRBJ1-6; D is perhaps TRBD1 (5 bases). This CDR3 is built from 13 residues. Looked up from germline, CDR1 is MNHEY and CDR2 is SMNVEV (reference sequence). V lost 7 bases and J 2 bases, leaving 6 bases between the germline ends.